These 4 T cell receptor beta chains were sequenced from one sample in a study of cytomegalovirus exposure and HLA in healthy donors. 13 Jbeta primers and 60 Vbeta primers were used for the PCR. TCRdb keeps only in-frame clones here, not all; method: immunoSEQ multiplex PCR. In the table there are about 200,000 clones, approximately 79% of which are singletons. The specimen sequenced was PBMCs. These receptor sequences come from a woman aged 25 to 39 in good health and CMV-seropositive.

The J gene is TRBJ2-1, the V gene TRBV19; TRBD1 matches at 9 bases. The V and J ends lost 3 bases and 8 bases, in that order; junction bases with no gene match: 11. The CDR3 consists of 16 residues. Germline loops: CDR1 LNHDA, CDR2 SQIVND (reference sequence). Written as DNA, the CDR3 is TGTGCCAGTAGTATGGGACAGGGCCCCTTTGTAGATGAGCAGTTCTTC. Amino acids: CASSMGQGPFVDEQFF.

The chain employs TRBV7-6 and TRBJ2-7, with 9 bases aligning to TRBD2. The J segment lost 4 bases and the V segment lost 5 bases, leaving 15 bases of the junction unmatched. The CDR3 length is 17 residues. Per germline, CDR1 SGHVS and CDR2 FNYEAQ. CDR3 DNA: TGTGCCAGCAGCCCCCAACTAGGGGCGGGAGGGCCGTACGAGCAGTACTTC. Residues: CASSPQLGAGGPYEQYF.

This rearrangement joins TRBV4-2 to TRBJ1-1; no clear D. There are 15 residues in the CDR3. Germline CDR1 and CDR2: LGHNA and YNFKEQ. The V end lost 0 bases, the J end lost 6 bases, and 14 bases lay between the germline ends. CDR3 coding DNA: TGTGCCAGCAGCCAAGATACCGGTACCCTTCCTGAAGCTTTCTTT. Residues: CASSQDTGTLPEAFF.

This clone was observed a few times. The chain recombines TRBV7-9 with TRBJ1-4, with 9 bases matching TRBD1. Germline lookup yields CDR1 SEHNR and CDR2 FQNEAQ (reference sequence). There are 14 residues in the CDR3. Trimming at V came to 6 bases and at J to 8 bases, leaving 7 bases not matched to a gene. The CDR3 sequence is CASSVQGAEEKLFF. The CDR3 DNA reads TGTGCCAGCAGTGTACAGGGGGCGGAGGAAAAACTGTTTTTT.